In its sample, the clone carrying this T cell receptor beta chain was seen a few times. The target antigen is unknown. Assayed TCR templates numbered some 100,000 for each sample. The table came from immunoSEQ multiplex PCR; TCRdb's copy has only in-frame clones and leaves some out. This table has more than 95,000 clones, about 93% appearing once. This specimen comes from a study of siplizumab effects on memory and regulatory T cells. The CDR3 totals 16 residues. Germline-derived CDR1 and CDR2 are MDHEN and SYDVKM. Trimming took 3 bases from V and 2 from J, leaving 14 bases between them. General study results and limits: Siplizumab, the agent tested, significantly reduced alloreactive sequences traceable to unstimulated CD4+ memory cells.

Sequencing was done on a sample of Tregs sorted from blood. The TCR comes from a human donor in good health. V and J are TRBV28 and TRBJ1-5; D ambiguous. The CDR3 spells CASSFYPGFGNQPQHF. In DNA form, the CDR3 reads TGTGCCAGCAGTTTCTATCCAGGCTTTGGCAATCAGCCCCAGCATTTT.